In its sample, the clone carrying this T cell receptor (beta chain) was seen a few times. In the source study's methods: Quantification of nucleated cells was approximated via reference gene primer amplification. The assay was immunoSEQ multiplex PCR, and TCRdb's table has in-frame clones only and misses some. That table is the source of V, J and clone size, and D and trimming were worked out from the DNA. Among some 100,000 clones listed, roughly 76% were seen once. The CDR3 totals 12 residues. The ends lost 10 bases at V and 4 bases at J; junction bases unmatched: 4. Germline CDR1 is SNHLY and CDR2 is FYNNEI. The data belong to a study of blood T cell repertoires in COVID-19. Overall study: Italy, Spain and the United States were the sources of the convalescent and acute COVID-19 samples. Sample material is recorded as cDNA or gDNA derived from T cells, B-cell-depleted T cells, or PBMCs.

Sample: peripheral blood. This rearrangement joins TRBV2 to TRBJ2-7; 10 nucleotides match TRBD1. This sequence originates from a human donor in a cohort sampled during active COVID-19. CDR3 in amino acids: CATGDRGYEQYF. DNA for the CDR3: TGTGCCACCGGGGACAGGGGTTACGAGCAGTACTTC.